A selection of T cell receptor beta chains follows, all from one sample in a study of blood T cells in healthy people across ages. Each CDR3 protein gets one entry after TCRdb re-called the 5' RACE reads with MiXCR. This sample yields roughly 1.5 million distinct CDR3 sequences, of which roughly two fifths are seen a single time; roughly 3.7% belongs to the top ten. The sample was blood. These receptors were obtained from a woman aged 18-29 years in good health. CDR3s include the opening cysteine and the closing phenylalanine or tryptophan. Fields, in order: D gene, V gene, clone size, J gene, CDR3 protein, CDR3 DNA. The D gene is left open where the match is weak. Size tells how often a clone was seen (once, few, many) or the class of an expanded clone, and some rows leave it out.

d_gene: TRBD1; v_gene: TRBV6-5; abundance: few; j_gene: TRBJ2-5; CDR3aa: CASSYLRTGIYQETQYF; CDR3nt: TGTGCCAGCAGTTACCTACGGACAGGGATCTACCAAGAGACCCAGTACTTC
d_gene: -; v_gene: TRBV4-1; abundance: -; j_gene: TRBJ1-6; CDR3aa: CASSQAVQVSSYNSPLHF; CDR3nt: TGCGCCAGCAGCCAAGCGGTGCAGGTTAGCTCCTATAATTCACCCCTCCACTTT
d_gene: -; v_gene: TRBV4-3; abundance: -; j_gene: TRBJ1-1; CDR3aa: CASSQDSRSGTEAFF; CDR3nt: TGCGCCAGCAGCCAAGATTCACGAAGTGGGACTGAAGCTTTCTTT
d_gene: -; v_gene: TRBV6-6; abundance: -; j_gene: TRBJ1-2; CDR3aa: CASSYHGPQDGYTF; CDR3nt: TGTGCCAGCAGTTACCACGGTCCGCAGGATGGCTACACCTTC
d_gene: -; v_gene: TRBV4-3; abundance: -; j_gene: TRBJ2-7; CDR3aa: CASSQDFSPLYEQYF; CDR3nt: TGCGCCAGCAGCCAAGATTTTTCTCCCCTATACGAGCAGTACTTC
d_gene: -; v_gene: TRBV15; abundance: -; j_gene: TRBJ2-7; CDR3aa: CATSREDLFEQYF; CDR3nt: TGTGCCACCAGCAGAGAAGACTTATTTGAGCAGTACTTC
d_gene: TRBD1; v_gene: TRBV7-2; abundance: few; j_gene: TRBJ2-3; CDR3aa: CASSLRQGQLDTQYF; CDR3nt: TGTGCCAGCAGCTTACGACAGGGTCAGCTCGATACGCAGTATTTT
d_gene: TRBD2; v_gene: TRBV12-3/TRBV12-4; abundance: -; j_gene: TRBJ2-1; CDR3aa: CASSFLAGGPSSNEQFF; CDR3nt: TGTGCCAGCAGTTTTTTGGCGGGAGGGCCTAGTAGTAATGAGCAGTTCTTC
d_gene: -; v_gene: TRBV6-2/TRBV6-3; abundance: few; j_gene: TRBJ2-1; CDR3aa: CASGRASHSYNEQFF; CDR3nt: TGTGCCAGCGGTCGAGCGTCTCACTCCTACAATGAGCAGTTCTTC
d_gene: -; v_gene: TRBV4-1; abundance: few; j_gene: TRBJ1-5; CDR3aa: CASSQSRGSGQPQHF; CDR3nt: TGCGCCAGCAGCCAATCCCGTGGGTCGGGGCAGCCCCAGCATTTT
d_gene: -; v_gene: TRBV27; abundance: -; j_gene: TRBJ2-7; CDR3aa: CASSLRGFPYEQYF; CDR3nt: TGTGCCAGCAGTTTAAGGGGGTTCCCCTACGAGCAGTACTTC
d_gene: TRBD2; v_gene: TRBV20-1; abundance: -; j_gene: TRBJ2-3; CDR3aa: CNARLAGTADTQYF; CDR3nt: TGCAATGCTAGACTAGCGGGGACCGCAGATACGCAGTATTTT
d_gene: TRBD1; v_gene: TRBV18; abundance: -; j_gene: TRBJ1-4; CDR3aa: CATRGTGGEKLFF; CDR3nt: TGTGCCACCCGCGGGACAGGGGGCGAAAAACTGTTTTTT
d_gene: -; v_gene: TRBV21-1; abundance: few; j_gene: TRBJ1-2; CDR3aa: CASTKIGRTVPPRFWFHTF; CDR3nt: TGTGCCAGCACCAAGATAGGTCGAACGGTACCCCCGCGTTTTTGGTTTCACACCTTC
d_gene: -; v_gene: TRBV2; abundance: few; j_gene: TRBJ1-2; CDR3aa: CASSEGTAYGYTF; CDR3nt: TGTGCCAGCAGTGAAGGGACGGCATATGGCTACACCTTC
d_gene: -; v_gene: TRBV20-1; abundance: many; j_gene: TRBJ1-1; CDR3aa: CSASRGNTEAFF; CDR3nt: TGCAGTGCTAGTCGGGGGAACACTGAAGCTTTCTTT
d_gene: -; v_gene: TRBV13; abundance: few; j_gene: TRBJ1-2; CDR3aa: CASSLTHRSPYGYTF; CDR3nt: TGTGCCAGCAGCTTAACGCACAGATCCCCTTATGGCTACACCTTC
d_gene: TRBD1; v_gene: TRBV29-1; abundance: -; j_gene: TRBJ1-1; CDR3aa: CSARDRGPSEAFF; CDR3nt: TGCAGCGCCAGGGACAGGGGGCCCTCTGAAGCTTTCTTT
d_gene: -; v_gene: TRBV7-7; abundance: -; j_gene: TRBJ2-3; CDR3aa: CASSPDQSGGTQYF; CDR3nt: TGTGCTAGCAGCCCCGACCAGTCAGGCGGTACGCAGTATTTT
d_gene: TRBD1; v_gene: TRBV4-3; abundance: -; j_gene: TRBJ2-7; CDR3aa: CASSQAHQGANYEQYF; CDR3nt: TGCGCCAGCAGCCAAGCTCATCAGGGGGCCAACTACGAGCAGTACTTC
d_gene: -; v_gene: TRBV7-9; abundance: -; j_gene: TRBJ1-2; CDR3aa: CASSHPYSDQANYGYTF; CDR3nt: TGTGCCAGCAGCCACCCCTACAGCGACCAAGCTAACTATGGCTACACCTTC
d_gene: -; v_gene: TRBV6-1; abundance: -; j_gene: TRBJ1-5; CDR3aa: CASSGRDTLRGPQHF; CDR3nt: TGTGCCAGCAGTGGCCGGGACACCCTCAGAGGGCCCCAGCATTTT
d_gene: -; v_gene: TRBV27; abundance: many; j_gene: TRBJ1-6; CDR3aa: CASSSIGRLDYYNSPLHF; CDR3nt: TGTGCCAGCAGTTCCATTGGAAGATTAGATTACTATAATTCACCCCTCCACTTT
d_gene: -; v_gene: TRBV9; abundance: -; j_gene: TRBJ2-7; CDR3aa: CASSVGGSLYEQYF; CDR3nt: TGTGCCAGCAGCGTAGGAGGCAGCCTCTACGAGCAGTACTTC
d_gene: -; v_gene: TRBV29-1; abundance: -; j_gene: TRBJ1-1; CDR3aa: CSVEVGGGTEAFF; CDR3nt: TGCAGCGTTGAAGTCGGAGGTGGCACTGAAGCTTTCTTT
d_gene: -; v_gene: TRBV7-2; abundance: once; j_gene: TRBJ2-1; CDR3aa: CASSLGGMDEQFF; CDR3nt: TGTGCCAGCAGCTTAGGAGGTATGGACGAGCAGTTCTTC
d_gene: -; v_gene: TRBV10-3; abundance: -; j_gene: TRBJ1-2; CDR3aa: CAISRKSSGTDYGYTF; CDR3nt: TGTGCCATCAGTCGAAAATCCTCCGGGACGGACTATGGCTACACCTTC
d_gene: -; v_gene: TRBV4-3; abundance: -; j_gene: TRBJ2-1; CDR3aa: CASSQEVNNEQFF; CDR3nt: TGCGCCAGCAGCCAAGAGGTCAACAATGAGCAGTTCTTC
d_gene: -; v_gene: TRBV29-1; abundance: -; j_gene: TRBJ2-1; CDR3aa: CSVVVGSYNEQFF; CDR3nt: TGCAGCGTTGTGGTTGGCTCCTACAATGAGCAGTTCTTC
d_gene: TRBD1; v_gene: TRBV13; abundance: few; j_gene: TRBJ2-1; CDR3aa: CASSPDLGQGLREQFF; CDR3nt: TGTGCCAGCAGCCCGGACCTCGGACAGGGGCTGCGGGAGCAGTTCTTC
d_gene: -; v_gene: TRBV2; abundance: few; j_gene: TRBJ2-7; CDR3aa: CASSEGEAGISSYEQYF; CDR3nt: TGTGCCAGCAGTGAAGGTGAGGCAGGGATCAGCTCCTACGAGCAGTACTTC
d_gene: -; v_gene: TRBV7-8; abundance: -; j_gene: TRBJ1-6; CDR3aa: CASSLGVGVYNSPLHF; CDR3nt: TGTGCCAGCAGCTTAGGCGTAGGCGTTTATAATTCACCCCTCCACTTT
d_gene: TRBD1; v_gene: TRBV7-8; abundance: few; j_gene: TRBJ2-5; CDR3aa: CASSKHGQDQETQYF; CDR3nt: TGTGCCAGCAGCAAACACGGACAGGATCAAGAGACCCAGTACTTC
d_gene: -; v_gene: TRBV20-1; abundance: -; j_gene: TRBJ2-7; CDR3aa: CSTRNTGTYEQYF; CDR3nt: TGCAGTACCAGAAACACAGGGACCTACGAGCAGTACTTC
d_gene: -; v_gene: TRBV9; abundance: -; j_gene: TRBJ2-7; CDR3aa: CASSVRGDSINEQYF; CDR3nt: TGTGCCAGCAGCGTAAGAGGGGACTCGATCAATGAGCAGTACTTC
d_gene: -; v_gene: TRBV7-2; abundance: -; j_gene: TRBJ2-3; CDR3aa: CASSLGGLARDTQYF; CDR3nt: TGTGCCAGCAGCTTAGGGGGGCTAGCGAGAGATACGCAGTATTTT
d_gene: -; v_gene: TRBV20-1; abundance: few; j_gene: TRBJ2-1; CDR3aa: CSARKNSYNEQFF; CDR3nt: TGCAGTGCTAGAAAGAATTCCTACAATGAGCAGTTCTTC
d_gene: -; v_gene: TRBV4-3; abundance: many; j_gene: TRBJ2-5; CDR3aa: CASSQDIKGRMSDSETQYF; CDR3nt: TGCGCCAGCAGCCAAGATATAAAGGGGCGAATGTCCGACTCAGAGACCCAGTACTTC
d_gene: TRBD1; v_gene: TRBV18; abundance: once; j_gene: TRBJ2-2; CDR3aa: CASSPDRGDTGELFF; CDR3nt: TGTGCCAGCTCTCCGGACAGGGGGGACACCGGGGAGCTGTTTTTT
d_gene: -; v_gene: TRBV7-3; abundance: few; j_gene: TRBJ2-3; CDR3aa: CASSSRVTADTQYF; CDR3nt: TGTGCCAGCAGCTCACGGGTTACGGCGGATACGCAGTATTTT
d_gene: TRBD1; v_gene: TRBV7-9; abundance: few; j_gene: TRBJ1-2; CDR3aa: CASSSTGQGTSGYTF; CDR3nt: TGTGCCAGCAGCAGTACGGGACAGGGGACGTCTGGCTACACCTTC
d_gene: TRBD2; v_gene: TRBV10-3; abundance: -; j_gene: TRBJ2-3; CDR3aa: CAISGRGEDTQYF; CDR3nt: TGTGCCATCAGTGGGCGGGGGGAAGATACGCAGTATTTT